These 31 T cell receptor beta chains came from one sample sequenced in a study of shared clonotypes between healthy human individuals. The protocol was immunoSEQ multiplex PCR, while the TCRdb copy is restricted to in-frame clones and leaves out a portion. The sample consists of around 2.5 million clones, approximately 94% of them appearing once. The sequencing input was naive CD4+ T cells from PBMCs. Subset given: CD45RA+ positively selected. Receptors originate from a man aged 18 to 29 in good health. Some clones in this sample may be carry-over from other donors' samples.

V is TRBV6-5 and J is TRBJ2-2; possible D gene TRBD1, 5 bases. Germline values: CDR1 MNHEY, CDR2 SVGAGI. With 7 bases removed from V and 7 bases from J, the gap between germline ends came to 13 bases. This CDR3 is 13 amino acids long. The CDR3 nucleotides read TGTGCCAGCACCGTATGGCAGGGCGGGGAGCTGTTTTTT. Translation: CASTVWQGGELFF.

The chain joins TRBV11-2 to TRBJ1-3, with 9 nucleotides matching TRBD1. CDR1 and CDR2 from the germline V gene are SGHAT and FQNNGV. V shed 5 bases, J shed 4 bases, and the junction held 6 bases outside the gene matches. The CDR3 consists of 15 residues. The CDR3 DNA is TGTGCCAGCAGCGCCCGGACAGGGGAGGGAAACACCATATATTTT. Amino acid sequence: CASSARTGEGNTIYF. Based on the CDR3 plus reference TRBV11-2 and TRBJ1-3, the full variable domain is EAGVAQSPRYKIIEKRQSVAFWCNPISGHATLYWYQQILGQGPKLLIQFQNNGVVDDSQLPKDRFSAERLKGVDSTLKIQPAKLEDSAVYLCASSARTGEGNTIYFGEGSWLTVV.

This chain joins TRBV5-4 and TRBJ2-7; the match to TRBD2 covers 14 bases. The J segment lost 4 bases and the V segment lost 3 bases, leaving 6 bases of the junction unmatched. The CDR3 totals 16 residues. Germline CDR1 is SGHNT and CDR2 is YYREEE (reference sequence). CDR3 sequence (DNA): TGTGCCAGCAGCTCTGGGACTAGCGGGAGATTATACGAGCAGTACTTC. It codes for CASSSGTSGRLYEQYF.

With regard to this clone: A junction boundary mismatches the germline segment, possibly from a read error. The CDR3 protein is CSVRLAGLTYTQYF. The CDR3 DNA reads TGCAGCGTCCGACTAGCGGGTCTCACATATACGCAGTATTTT. The chain links TRBV29-1 to TRBJ2-3; the match to TRBD2 covers 10 bases. CDR3 length equals 14 residues. Per germline, CDR1 SQVTM and CDR2 ANQGSEA.

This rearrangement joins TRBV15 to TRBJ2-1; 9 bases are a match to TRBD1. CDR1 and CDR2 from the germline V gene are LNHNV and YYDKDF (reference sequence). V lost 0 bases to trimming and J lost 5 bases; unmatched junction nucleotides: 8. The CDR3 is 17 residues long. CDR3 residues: CATSRDLGDRDNNEQFF. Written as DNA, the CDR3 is TGTGCCACCAGCAGAGATCTGGGGGACAGGGATAACAATGAGCAGTTCTTC.

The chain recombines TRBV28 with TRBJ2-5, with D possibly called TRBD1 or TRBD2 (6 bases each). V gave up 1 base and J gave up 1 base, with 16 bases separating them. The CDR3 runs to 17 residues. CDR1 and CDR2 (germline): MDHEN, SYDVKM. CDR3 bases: TGTGCCAGCAGTTTATTTTGGACAGCGGGCCTCCAAGAGACCCAGTACTTC. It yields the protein CASSLFWTAGLQETQYF.

CDR3 residues: CASSPGTSTDTQYF. The CDR3 bases are TGTGCCAGCAGCCCCGGGACGTCGACAGATACGCAGTATTTT. This chain connects TRBV28 to TRBJ2-3; the D call may be TRBD1 or TRBD2 (5 bases each). This CDR3 has 14 amino acids. Germline assignment: CDR1 MDHEN and CDR2 SYDVKM. V dropped 6 bases and J dropped 3 bases, with 13 bases sitting between them.

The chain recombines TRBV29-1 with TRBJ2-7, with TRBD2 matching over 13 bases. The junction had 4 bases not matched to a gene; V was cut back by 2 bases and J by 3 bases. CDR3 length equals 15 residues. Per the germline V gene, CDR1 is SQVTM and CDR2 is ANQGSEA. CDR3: CSVELGLAGVYEQYF. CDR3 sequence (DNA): TGCAGCGTTGAACTCGGACTAGCGGGAGTCTACGAGCAGTACTTC.

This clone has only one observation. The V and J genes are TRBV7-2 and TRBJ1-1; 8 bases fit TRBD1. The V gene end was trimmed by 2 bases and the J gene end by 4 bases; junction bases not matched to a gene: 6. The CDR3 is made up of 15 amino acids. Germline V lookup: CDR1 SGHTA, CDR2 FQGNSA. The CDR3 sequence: CASSLLPGGTTEAFF. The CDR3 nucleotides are TGTGCCAGCAGCTTATTGCCAGGGGGCACCACTGAAGCTTTCTTT.

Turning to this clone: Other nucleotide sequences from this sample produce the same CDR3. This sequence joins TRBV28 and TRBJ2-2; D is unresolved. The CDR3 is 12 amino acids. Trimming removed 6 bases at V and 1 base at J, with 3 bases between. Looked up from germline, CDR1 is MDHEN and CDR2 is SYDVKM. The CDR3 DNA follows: TGTGCCAGCAGCCTGAACACCGGGGAGCTGTTTTTT. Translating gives CASSLNTGELFF.

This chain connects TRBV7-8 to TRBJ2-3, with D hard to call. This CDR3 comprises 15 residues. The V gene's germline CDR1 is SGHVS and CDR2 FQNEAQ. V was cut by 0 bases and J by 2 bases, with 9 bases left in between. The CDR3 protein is CASSLARISTDTQYF. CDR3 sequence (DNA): TGTGCCAGCAGCTTAGCCCGAATCTCCACAGATACGCAGTATTTT.

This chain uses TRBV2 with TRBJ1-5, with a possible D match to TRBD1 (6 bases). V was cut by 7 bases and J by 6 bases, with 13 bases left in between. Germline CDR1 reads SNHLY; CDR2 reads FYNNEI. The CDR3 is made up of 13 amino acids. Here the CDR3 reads CASMRGGSQPQHF. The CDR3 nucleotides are TGTGCCAGCATGAGGGGGGGATCTCAGCCCCAGCATTTT. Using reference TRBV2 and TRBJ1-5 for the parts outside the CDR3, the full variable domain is EPEVTQTPSHQVTQMGQEVILRCVPISNHLYFYWYRQILGQKVEFLVSFYNNEISEKSEIFDDQFSVERPDGSNFTLKIRSTKLEDSAMYFCASMRGGSQPQHFGDGTRLSIL.

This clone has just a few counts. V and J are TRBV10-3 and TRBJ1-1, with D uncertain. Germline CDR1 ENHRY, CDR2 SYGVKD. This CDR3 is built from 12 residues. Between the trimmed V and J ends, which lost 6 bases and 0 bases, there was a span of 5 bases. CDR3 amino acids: CAIRDLNTEAFF. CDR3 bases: TGTGCCATCAGGGACTTGAACACTGAAGCTTTCTTT.

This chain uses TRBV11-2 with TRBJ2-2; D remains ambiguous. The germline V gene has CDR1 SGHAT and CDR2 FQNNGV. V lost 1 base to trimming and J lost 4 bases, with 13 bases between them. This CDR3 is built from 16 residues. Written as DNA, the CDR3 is TGTGCCAGCAGCTTAGCCCTGACCCCGAGCACCGGGGAGCTGTTTTTT. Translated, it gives CASSLALTPSTGELFF.

CDR3: CASSPGQAFYGYTF. The CDR3 DNA reads as TGTGCCAGCAGCCCCGGACAGGCGTTCTATGGCTACACCTTC. The J gene is TRBJ1-2, the V gene TRBV11-2, with 7 bases aligning to TRBD1. J was trimmed by 4 bases and V by 5 bases; bases with no gene match: 7. The CDR3 runs to 14 residues. Germline CDR1 and CDR2: SGHAT and FQNNGV.

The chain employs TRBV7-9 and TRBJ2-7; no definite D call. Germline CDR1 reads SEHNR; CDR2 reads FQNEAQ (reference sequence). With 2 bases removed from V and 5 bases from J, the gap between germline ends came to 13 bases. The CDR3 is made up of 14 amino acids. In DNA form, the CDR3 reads TGTGCCAGCAGCTTAACTTCTGTATCGAACGAGCAGTACTTC. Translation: CASSLTSVSNEQYF.

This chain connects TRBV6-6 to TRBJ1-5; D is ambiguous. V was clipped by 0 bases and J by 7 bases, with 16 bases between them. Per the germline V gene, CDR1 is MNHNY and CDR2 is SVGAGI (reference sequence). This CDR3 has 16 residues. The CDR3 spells CASSYSKGASGQPQHF. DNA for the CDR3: TGTGCCAGCAGTTACTCTAAGGGTGCCTCGGGGCAGCCCCAGCATTTT.

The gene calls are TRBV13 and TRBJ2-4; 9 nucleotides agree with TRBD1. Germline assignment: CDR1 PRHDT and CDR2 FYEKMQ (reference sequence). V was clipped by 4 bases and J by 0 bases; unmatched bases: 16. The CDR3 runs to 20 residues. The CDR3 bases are TGTGCCAGCAGCTCGCAGCCCCGGGACAGGGTCCCCCTAGCCAAAAACATTCAGTACTTC. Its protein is CASSSQPRDRVPLAKNIQYF. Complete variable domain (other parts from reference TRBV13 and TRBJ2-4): AAGVIQSPRHLIKEKRETATLKCYPIPRHDTVYWYQQGPGQDPQFLISFYEKMQSDKGSIPDRFSAQQFSDYHSELNMSSLELGDSALYFCASSSQPRDRVPLAKNIQYFGAGTRLSVL.

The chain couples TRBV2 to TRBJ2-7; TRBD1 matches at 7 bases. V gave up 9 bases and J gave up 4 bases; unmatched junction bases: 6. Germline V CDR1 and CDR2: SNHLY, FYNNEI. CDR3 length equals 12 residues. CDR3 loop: CASTGVTYEQYF. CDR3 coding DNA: TGTGCCAGTACAGGGGTCACATACGAGCAGTACTTC.

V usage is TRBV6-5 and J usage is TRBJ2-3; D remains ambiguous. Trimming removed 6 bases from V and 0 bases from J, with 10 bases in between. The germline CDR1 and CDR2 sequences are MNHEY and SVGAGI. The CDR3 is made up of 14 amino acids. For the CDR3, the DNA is TGTGCCAGCAGGGGCGCTTCTAGCACAGATACGCAGTATTTT. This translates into CASRGASSTDTQYF.

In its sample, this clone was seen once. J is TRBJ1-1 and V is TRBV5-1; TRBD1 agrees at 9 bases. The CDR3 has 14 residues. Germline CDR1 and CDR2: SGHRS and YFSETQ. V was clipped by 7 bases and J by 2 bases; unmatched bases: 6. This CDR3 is CASVQGAENTEAFF. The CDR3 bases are TGCGCCAGCGTACAGGGGGCCGAAAACACTGAAGCTTTCTTT.

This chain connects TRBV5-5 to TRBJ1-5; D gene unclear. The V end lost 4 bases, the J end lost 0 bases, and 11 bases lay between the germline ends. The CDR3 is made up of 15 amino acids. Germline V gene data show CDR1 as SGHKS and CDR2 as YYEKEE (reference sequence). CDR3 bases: TGTGCCAGCAGCCCGGACTACTCTAGCAATCAGCCCCAGCATTTT. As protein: CASSPDYSSNQPQHF.

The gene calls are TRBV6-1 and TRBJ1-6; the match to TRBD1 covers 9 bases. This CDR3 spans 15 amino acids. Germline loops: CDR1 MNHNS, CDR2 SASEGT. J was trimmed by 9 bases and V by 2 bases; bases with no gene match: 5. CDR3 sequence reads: CASSESGQGLSPLHF. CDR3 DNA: TGTGCCAGCAGTGAATCGGGACAGGGCCTTTCACCCCTCCACTTT.

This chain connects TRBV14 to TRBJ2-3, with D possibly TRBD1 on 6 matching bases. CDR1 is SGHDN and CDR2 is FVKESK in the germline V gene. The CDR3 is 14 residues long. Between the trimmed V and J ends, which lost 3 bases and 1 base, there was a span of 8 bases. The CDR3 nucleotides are TGTGCCAGCAGCCAGACAGGACGCACAGATACGCAGTATTTT. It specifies CASSQTGRTDTQYF.

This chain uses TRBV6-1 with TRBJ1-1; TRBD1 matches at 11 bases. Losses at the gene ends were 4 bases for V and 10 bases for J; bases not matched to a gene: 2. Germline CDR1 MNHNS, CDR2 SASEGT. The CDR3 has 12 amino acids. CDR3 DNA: TGTGCCAGCAGTGCTGGACAGGGGGCAGCTTTCTTT. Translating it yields CASSAGQGAAFF.

The CDR3 here is CASSPSERSWNEQFF. The CDR3 bases are TGTGCCAGTAGTCCAAGCGAGCGCAGCTGGAATGAGCAGTTCTTC. The rearrangement uses TRBV19 and TRBJ2-1; D is undetermined. Trimming took 5 bases from V and 7 from J, leaving 18 bases between them. This CDR3 contains 15 residues. Germline-derived CDR1 and CDR2 are LNHDA and SQIVND (reference sequence).

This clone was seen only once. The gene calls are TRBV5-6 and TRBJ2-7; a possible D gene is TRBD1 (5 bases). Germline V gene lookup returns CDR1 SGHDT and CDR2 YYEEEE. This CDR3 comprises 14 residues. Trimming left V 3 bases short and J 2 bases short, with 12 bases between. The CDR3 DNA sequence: TGTGCCAGCAGCTCGGTGGACATTACCTACGAGCAGTACTTC. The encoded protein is CASSSVDITYEQYF.

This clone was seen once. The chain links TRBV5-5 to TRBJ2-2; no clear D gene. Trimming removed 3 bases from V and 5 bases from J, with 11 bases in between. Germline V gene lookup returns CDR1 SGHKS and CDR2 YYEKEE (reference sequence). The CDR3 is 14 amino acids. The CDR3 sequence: CASSSRQRTGELFF. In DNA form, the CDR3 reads TGTGCCAGCAGCTCCAGACAAAGAACCGGGGAGCTGTTTTTT.

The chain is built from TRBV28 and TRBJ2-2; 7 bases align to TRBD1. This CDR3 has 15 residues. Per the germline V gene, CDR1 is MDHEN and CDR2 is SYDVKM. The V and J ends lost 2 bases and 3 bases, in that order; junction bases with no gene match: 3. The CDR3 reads CASSLGDRYTGELFF. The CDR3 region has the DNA TGTGCCAGCAGTTTAGGGGACAGATACACCGGGGAGCTGTTTTTT. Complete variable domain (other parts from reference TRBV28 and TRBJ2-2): DVKVTQSSRYLVKRTGEKVFLECVQDMDHENMFWYRQDPGLGLRLIYFSYDVKMKEKGDIPEGYSVSREKKERFSLILESASTNQTSMYLCASSLGDRYTGELFFGEGSRLTVL.

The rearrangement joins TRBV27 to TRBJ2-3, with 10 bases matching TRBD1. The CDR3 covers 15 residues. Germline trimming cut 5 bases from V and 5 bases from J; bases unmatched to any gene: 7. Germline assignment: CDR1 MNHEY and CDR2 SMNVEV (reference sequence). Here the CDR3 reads CASSGRGTGVDTQYF. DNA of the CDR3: TGTGCCAGCAGTGGGCGAGGGACAGGGGTAGATACGCAGTATTTT.

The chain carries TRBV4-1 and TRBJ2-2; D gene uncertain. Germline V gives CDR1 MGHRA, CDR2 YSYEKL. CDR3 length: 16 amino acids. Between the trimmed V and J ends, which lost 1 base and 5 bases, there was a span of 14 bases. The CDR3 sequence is CASSQALPTLTGELFF. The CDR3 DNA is TGCGCCAGCAGCCAAGCACTACCCACGCTGACCGGGGAGCTGTTTTTT.